The clone carrying this T cell receptor beta chain was recorded at least ten times. As yet, its antigen is unknown. This sample was included in a study of early T cells in non-severe SARS-CoV-2 infection. At the level of the study: Unsorted whole blood bulk RNA was sequenced, with unpaired chains.

Individual cDNA molecules were tagged with unique molecular identifiers. TCRdb ran MiXCR on the 5' RACE reads and lists one entry per CDR3 protein. The table lists about 40,000 distinct CDR3 sequences, 4.7% of them singletons. The germline gives CDR1 MNHEY, CDR2 SMNVEV (reference sequence). J was trimmed by 2 bases and V by 7 bases; bases with no gene match: 11. This CDR3 contains 16 residues. Points from the study as a whole: The VDJdb matching leaned toward anti-spike CD8 responses and overlooked private and CD4 specificities.

The receptor was isolated from an adult who was a healthcare worker with PCR-confirmed SARS-CoV-2 infection or an uninfected control (not recorded which). The chain links TRBV27 to TRBJ1-5; 7 bases line up with TRBD1. Sequenced: whole blood. Here the CDR3 reads CASTKKGGIGNQPQHF. The CDR3 DNA sequence: TGTGCCAGCACTAAAAAAGGGGGCATTGGCAATCAGCCCCAGCATTTT.